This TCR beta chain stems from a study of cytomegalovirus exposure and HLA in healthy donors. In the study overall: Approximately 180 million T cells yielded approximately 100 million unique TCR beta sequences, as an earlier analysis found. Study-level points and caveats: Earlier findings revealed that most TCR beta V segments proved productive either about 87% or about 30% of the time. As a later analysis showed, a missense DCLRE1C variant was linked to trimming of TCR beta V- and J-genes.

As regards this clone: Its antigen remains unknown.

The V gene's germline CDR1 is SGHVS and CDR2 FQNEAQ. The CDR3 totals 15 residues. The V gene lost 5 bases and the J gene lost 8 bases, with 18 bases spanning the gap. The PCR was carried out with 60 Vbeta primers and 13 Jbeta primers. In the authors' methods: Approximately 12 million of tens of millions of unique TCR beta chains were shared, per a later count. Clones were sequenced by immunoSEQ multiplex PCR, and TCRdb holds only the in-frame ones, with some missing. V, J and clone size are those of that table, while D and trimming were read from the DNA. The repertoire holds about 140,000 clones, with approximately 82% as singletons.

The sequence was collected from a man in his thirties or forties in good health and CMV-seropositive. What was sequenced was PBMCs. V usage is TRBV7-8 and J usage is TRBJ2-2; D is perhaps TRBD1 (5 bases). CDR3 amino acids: CASSPTGSPGGELFF. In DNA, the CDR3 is TGTGCCAGCAGCCCTACAGGATCTCCTGGAGGGGAGCTGTTTTTT.